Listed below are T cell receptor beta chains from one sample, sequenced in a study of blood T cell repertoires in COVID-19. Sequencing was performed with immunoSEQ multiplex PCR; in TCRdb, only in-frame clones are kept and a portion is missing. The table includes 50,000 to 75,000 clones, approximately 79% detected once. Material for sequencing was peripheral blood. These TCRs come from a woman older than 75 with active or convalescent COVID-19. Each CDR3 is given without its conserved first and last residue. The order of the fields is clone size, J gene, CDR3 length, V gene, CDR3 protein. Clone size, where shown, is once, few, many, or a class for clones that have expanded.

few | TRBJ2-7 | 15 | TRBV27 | ASSFPTAPLNPYEQY
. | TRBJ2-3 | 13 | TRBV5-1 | ASSTLQGAIDTQY
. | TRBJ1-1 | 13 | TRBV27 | ASRDRTGMNTEAF
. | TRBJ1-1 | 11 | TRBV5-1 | ASSLGSDTEAF
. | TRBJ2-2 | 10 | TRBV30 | AWSANTGELF
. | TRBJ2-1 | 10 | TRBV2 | ASRQGAGEQF
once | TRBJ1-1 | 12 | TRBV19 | ASSIRGLQTEAF
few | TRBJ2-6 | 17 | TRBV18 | ASSFKGAGSISGANVLT
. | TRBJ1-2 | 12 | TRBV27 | ASSLYRGDYGYT
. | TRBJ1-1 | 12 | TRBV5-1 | ASSWDRPDTEAF
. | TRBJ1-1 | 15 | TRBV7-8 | ASSPGRSRLMNTEAF
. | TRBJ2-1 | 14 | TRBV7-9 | ASSPVGAGVYNEQF
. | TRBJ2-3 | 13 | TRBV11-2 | ASSLYNAGTDTQY
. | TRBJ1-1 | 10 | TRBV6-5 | ASNRGLTEAF
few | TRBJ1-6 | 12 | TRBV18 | ASSPGQENSPLH
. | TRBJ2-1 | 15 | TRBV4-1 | ASSLQVVGAGYNEQF
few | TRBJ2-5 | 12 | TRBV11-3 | ASGWRGLQETQY
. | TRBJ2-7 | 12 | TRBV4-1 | ASSQQQGAYEQY
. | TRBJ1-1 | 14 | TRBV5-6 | ASSFSGTGRGTEAF
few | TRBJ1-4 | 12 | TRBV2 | ASSQRTGNEKLF
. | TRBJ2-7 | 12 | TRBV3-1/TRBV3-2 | ASSLAGGRYEQY
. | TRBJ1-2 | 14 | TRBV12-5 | ASGLLQGTANYGYT
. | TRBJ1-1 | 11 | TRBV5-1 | ASSLNQATEAF
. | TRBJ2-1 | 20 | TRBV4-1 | ASSQDWVRLAGDLPSYNEQF
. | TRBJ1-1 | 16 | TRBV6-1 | ASSEEGIARGQSSEAF
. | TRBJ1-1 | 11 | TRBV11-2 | ASSLAAREGAF
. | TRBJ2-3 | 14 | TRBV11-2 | ASSGWGRSGTDTQY
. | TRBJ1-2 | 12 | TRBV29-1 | SVGTGKGYYGYT
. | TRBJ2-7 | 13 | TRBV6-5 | ASRGETTGGYEQY
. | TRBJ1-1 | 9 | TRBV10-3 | AIREQSEAF
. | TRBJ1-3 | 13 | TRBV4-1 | ASSQDGASGNTIY
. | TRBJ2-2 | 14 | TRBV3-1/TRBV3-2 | ASSLGPSGGTGELF
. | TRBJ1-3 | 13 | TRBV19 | ASSSTGDAGNTIY
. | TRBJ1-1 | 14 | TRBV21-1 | ASSNYRGRGNTEAF
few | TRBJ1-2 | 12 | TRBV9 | APSMGGPGYGYT
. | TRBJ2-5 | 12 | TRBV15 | ATSTGVTQETQY
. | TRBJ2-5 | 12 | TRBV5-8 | ASSGRLGQETQY
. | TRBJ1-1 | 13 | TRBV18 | ASSSQTGENTEAF
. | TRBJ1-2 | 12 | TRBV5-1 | ASSLESVNYGYT
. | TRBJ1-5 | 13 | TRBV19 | ASSIGFEAGQPQH
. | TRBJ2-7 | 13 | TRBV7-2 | ASRPSFFRGHEQY
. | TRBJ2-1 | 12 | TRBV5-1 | ASSTLGGADEQF
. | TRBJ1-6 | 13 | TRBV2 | ASTAGQGGNSPLH
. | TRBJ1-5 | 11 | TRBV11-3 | ASSSGGNQPQH
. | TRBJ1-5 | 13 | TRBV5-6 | ASSLARDRNQPQH
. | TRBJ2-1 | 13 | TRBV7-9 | ASSQGQGIRNEQF
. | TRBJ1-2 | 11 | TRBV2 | ASSDQGSAGYT
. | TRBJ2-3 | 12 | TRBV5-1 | ASSFGTRSDTQY
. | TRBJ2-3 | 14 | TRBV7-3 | ASSLNLAVRTDTQY
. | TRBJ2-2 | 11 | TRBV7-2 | ASSLSRTGELF
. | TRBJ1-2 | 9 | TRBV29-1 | SVRVNYGYT
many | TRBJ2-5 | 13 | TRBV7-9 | ASSLGLYGEETQY
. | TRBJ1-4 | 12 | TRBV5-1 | ASSLTGTGEKLF
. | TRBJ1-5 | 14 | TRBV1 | TSSQSGIDSNQPQH
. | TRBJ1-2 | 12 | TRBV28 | ASDRTGGYYGYT